The clone carrying this T cell receptor beta chain has a single count. The entry originates in a study of blood T cell repertoires in COVID-19. Study at large: The samples span acute and convalescent COVID-19 from the United States, Italy and Spain.

The CDR3 has 14 amino acids. Germline-derived CDR1 and CDR2 are MNHEY and SVGAGI. Trimming took off 6 bases at V and 1 base at J, with 12 bases between the two ends. As processed by the authors: Estimates of nucleated cell counts were drawn from the amplification of reference gene primers. Assay used: immunoSEQ multiplex PCR; TCRdb lists only in-frame clones, some missing. The DNA gave D and trimming, while V, J and clone size come from that table. Altogether fewer than 500,000 clones are present, more than 65% being singletons, with the ten largest covering 1.1%. The TCR originated in a human donor with acute or convalescent COVID-19. The donor label of this sample is uncertain. Sequencing used peripheral blood. The V and J genes are TRBV6-5 and TRBJ1-1; tentatively, D is TRBD1 (6 bases). For the CDR3, the DNA is TGTGCCAGCAGAGTTTTACAGGGGAACACTGAAGCTTTCTTT. Its protein is CASRVLQGNTEAFF.